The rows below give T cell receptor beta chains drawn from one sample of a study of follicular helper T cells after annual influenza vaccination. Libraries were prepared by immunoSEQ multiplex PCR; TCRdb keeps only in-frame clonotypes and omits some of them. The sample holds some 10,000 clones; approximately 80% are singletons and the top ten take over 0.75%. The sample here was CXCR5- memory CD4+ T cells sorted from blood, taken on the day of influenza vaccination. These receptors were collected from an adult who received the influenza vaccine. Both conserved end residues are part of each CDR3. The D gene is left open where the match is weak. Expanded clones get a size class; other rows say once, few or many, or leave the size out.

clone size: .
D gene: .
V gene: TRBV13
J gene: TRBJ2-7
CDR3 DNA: TGTGCCAGCAGCTTAAGGGCCCAGGCTCAGCAGTACTTC
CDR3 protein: CASSLRAQAQQYF

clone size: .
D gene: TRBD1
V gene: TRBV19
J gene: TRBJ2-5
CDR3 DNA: TGTGCCAGTAGTGTGGGACAGGGGGTTCAAGAGACCCAGTACTTC
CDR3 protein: CASSVGQGVQETQYF

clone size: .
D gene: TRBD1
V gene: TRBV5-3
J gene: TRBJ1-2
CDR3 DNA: TGTGCCAGAAGCAAGTTCACAGGGGGCGGAGGCTACACCTTC
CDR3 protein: CARSKFTGGGGYTF

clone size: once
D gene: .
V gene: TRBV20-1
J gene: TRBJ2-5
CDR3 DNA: TGCAGTGCTAGTTCGGGAGAGACCCAGTACTTC
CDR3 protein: CSASSGETQYF

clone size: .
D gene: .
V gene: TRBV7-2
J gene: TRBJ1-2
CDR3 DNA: TGTGCCAGCAGCTTAGAGGTTGTAGGGGTTTTTGGCTACACCTTC
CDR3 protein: CASSLEVVGVFGYTF

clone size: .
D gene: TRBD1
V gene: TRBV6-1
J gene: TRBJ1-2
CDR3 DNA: TGTGCCAGCAGACGACAGGGGGCAAGCGGCTACACCTTC
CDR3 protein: CASRRQGASGYTF

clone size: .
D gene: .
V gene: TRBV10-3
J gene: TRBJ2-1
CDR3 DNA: TGTGCCATCAGTGAGGCTATCCAAGGGGGTAACAATGAGCAGTTCTTC
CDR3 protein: CAISEAIQGGNNEQFF

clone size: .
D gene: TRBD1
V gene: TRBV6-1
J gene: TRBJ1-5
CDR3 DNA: TGTGCCAGCGGTAGGACAGGGGGAGATCAGCCCCAGCATTTT
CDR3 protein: CASGRTGGDQPQHF

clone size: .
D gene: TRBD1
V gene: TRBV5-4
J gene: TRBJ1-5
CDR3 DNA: TGTGCCAGCAGCTCCGGGACAGGGGTCCAGCCCCAGCATTTT
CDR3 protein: CASSSGTGVQPQHF

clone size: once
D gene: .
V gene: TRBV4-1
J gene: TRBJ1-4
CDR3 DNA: TGCGCCAGCAGCCTCCCGGGGGGGACGAAAAAACTGTTTTTT
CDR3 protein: CASSLPGGTKKLFF

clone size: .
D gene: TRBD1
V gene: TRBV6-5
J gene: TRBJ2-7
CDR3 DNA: TGTGCCAGCAGAAGGGACAGGGACCACGAGCAGTACTTC
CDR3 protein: CASRRDRDHEQYF

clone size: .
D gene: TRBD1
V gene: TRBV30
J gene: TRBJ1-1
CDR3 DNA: TGTGCCTGGAGTCGCCCTACGGGACAGGAGAACACTGAAGCTTTCTTT
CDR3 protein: CAWSRPTGQENTEAFF

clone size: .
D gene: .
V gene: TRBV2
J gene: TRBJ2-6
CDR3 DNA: TGTGCCAGCAGTCGGGGCAGGTTAAACTCTGGGGCCAACGTCCTGACTTTC
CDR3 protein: CASSRGRLNSGANVLTF

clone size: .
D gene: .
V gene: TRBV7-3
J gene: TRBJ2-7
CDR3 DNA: TGTGCCAGCAGCCCCCATGGGGGGGGCATCTACGAGCAGTACTTC
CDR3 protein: CASSPHGGGIYEQYF

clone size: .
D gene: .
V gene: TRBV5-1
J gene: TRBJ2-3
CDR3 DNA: TGCGCCAGCAGGGTCACAGATACGCAGTATTTT
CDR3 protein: CASRVTDTQYF

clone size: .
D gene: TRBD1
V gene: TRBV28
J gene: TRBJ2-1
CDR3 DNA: TGTGCCAGCATCCCCAGGGACAGCTCCTACAATGAGCAGTTCTTC
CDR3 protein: CASIPRDSSYNEQFF

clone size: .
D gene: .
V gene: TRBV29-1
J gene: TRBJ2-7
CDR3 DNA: TGCAGCGGAAAGGAGGACAGCAACGTCGCGGGGGAGCAGTACTTC
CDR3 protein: CSGKEDSNVAGEQYF

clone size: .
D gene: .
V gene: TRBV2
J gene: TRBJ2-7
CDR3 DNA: TGTGCCAGCAGGCCGGGACCGGGGTACGGGCAGTACTTC
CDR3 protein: CASRPGPGYGQYF

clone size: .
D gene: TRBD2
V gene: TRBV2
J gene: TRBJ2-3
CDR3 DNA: TGTGCCAGCAGTGACGGACTAGCGGGGGGGCCAACAGATACGCAGTATTTT
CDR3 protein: CASSDGLAGGPTDTQYF

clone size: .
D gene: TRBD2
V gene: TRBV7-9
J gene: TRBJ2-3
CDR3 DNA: TGTGCCAGCAGCTTAGGTCTGGCTAGCGGGAGTAGTGAGGATACGCAGTATTTT
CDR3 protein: CASSLGLASGSSEDTQYF

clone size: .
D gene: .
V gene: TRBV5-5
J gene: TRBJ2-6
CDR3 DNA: TGTGCCAGCAGCCGCAGCGGAGCTGCTGGGGCCAACGTCCTGACTTTC
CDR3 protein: CASSRSGAAGANVLTF

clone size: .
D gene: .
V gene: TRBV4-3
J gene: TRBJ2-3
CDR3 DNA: TGCGCCAGCAGCCAATCGTTGCGGGGCTTTGGGGGGCACACAGATACGCAGTATTTT
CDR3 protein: CASSQSLRGFGGHTDTQYF

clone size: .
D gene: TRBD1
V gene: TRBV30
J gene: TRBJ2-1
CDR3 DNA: TGTGCCTGGAGTGTAACCCAGGGGGTCAACAATGAGCAGTTCTTC
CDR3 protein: CAWSVTQGVNNEQFF

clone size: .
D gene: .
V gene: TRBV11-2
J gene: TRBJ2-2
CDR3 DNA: TGTGCCAGCAGCTTGGGACCGGACGCCGGGGAGCTGTTTTTT
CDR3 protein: CASSLGPDAGELFF

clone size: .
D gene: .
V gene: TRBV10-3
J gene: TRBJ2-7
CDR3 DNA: TGTGCCATCAGTGGCGGTCAGGGTTCCGAGCAGTACTTC
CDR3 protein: CAISGGQGSEQYF

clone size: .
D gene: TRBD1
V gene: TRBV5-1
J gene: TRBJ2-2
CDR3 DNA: TGCGCCAGCAGCCCTTCACAGGGGGCCATCGGGGAGCTGTTTTTT
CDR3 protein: CASSPSQGAIGELFF

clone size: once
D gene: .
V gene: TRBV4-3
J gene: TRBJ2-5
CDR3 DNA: TGCGCCAGCAGCCAAGACGTCGTGGGAGAGACCCAGTACTTC
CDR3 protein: CASSQDVVGETQYF

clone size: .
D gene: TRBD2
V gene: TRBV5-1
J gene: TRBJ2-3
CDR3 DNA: TGCGCCAGCAGCACCTTAGCGGGGGCAAGGGATACGCAGTATTTT
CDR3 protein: CASSTLAGARDTQYF

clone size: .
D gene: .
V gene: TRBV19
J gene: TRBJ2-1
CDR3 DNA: TGTGCCAGTAGTAATAGGCCTAGCTTTAATTACAATGAGCAGTTCTTC
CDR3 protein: CASSNRPSFNYNEQFF

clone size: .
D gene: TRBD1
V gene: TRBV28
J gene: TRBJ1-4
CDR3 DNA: TGTGCCAGCAGTCACGGGACAGGGTTTGAAAAACTGTTTTTT
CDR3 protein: CASSHGTGFEKLFF

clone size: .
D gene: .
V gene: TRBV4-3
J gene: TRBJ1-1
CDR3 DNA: TGCGCCAGCAGCCAAAACCCCCGGGGGGGTAGCACTGAAGCTTTCTTT
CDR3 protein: CASSQNPRGGSTEAFF

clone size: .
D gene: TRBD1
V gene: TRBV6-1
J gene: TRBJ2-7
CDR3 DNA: TGTGCCAGCAGCCTAGACAGGGTCGCATCCTACGAGCAGTACTTC
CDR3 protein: CASSLDRVASYEQYF

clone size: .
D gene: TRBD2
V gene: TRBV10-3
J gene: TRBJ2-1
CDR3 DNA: TGTGCCATCACGTCGCGGGGGAGCTCCTACAATGAGCAGTTCTTC
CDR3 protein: CAITSRGSSYNEQFF

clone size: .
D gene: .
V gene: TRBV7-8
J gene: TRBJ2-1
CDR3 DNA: TGTGCCAGCAGTCCACCAGGGGACAATGAGCAGTTCTTC
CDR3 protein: CASSPPGDNEQFF

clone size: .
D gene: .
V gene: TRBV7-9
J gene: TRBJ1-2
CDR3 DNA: TGTGCCAGCAGCTTACAGGGTGGCTATGGCTACACCTTC
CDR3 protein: CASSLQGGYGYTF

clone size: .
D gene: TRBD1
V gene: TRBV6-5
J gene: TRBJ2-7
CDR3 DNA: TGTGCCAGCAGTCCCTCCGGGACAGACTACGAGCAGTACTTC
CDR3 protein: CASSPSGTDYEQYF

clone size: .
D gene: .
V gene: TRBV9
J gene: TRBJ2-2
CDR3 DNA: TGTGCCAGCAGCTTACTCCCCGAACCAGAGACCGGGGAGCTGTTTTTT
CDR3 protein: CASSLLPEPETGELFF

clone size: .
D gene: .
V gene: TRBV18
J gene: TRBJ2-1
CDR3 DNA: TGTGCCAGCTCAAAATGGAACAATGAGCAGTTCTTC
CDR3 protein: CASSKWNNEQFF

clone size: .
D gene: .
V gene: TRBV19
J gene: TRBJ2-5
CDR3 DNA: TGTGCCAGTAGTTTAGATGGGGCGCGGGAGACCCAGTACTTC
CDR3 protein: CASSLDGARETQYF

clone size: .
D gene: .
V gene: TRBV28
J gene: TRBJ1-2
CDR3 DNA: TGTGCCACCCTCCCTCCGGGGACACCCTCGAGAGGTGGCTACACCTTC
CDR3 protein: CATLPPGTPSRGGYTF

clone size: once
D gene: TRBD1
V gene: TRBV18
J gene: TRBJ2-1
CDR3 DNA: TGTGCCAGCTCACGGGAGACAGGGGGCTTCAATGAGCAGTTCTTC
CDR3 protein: CASSRETGGFNEQFF

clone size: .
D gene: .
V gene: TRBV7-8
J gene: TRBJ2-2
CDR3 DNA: TGTGCCGGCAGCGTCAGGGGCGGGCTTGGCGGGGAGCTGTTTTTT
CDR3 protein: CAGSVRGGLGGELFF

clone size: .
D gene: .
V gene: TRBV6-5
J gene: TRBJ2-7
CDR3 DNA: TGTGCCAGCAGTTACACAGCTACCTACGAGCAGTACTTC
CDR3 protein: CASSYTATYEQYF

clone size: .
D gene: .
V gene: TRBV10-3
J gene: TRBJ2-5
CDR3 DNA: TGTGCCATCAGTGCACAGCTCCAAGAGACCCAGTACTTC
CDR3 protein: CAISAQLQETQYF

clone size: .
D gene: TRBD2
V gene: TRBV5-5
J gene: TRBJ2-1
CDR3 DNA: TGTGCCAGCAGCCTCGTCGGGCTAGCGGTCGTCAATGAGCAGTTCTTC
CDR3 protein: CASSLVGLAVVNEQFF

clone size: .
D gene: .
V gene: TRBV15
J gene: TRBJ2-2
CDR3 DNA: TGTGCCACCAGCTTTCAGGGGGGAAACACCGGGGAGCTGTTTTTT
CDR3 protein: CATSFQGGNTGELFF

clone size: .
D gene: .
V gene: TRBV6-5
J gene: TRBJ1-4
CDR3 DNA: TGTGCCAGCAGCCGCTCTCACCTGGGGGGCGAAAAACTGTTTTTT
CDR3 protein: CASSRSHLGGEKLFF

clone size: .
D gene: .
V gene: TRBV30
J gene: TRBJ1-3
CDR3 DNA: TGTGCCTGGAGTCCCGACAGGCCCTCTGGAAACACCATATATTTT
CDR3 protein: CAWSPDRPSGNTIYF